One sample yielded the 15 T cell receptor beta chains listed below, sequenced in a study of blood T cell repertoires in COVID-19 (dated by TCRdb to 2020 to 2022). Library construction relied on the immunoSEQ multiplex PCR assay. TCRdb re-hosts the immuneACCESS table, in-frame sequences only. Its copies lack some clones; in the studies checked, an unresolved V gene accounts for under half of them, and the cause for the rest is not known. Recorded for this sample are approximately 180,000 clones; around 89% of them occurred a single time. The ten largest clones take up roughly 5.5% of the sample. The sequenced sample was peripheral blood. The origin of the receptors is a man in his forties with active or convalescent COVID-19.

In its sample, this clone was seen once. V and J are TRBV28 and TRBJ1-5, with 9 nucleotides matching TRBD1. CDR1 and CDR2 from the germline V gene are MDHEN and SYDVKM. The CDR3 extends over 16 amino acids. The V segment lost 8 bases and the J segment 7 bases; nucleotides outside the gene matches: 15. The CDR3 coding sequence is TGTGCCAGCGTAGGACAGGGGCGTCTGTTAGGCCAGCCCCAGCATTTT. It encodes CASVGQGRLLGQPQHF.

The rearrangement joins TRBV6-4 to TRBJ1-2; 8 nucleotides align to TRBD1. The ends lost 9 bases at V and 4 bases at J; junction bases unmatched: 7. The CDR3 consists of 13 residues. Germline values: CDR1 MRHNA, CDR2 SNTAGT. In nucleotides, the CDR3 is TGTGCCAGTCAACAGGGGGAGGGCTATGGCTACACCTTC. Translation gives CASQQGEGYGYTF.

The gene calls are TRBV18 and TRBJ1-3; 8 bases are a match to TRBD1. V lost 4 bases to trimming and J lost 3 bases; unmatched junction nucleotides: 2. The CDR3 sequence is 14 residues long. From germline, CDR1 is KGHSH and CDR2 LQKENI. The CDR3 reads CASSLTGDGNTIYF. In DNA form, the CDR3 reads TGTGCCAGCTCACTGACAGGGGATGGAAACACCATATATTTT.

The chain carries TRBV28 and TRBJ1-1; D gene unclear. V was clipped by 3 bases and J by 4 bases, with 6 bases between them. The CDR3 totals 12 residues. CDR1 is MDHEN, CDR2 SYDVKM, per germline. CDR3 sequence: CASSFGITEAFF. Here the CDR3 DNA reads TGTGCCAGCAGTTTCGGGATCACTGAAGCTTTCTTT.

J is TRBJ1-2 and V is TRBV29-1; 7 bases are a match to TRBD1. V dropped 7 bases and J dropped 4; count of bases not matched to a gene: 6. Germline V gives CDR1 SQVTM, CDR2 ANQGSEA. This CDR3 has 12 amino acids. CDR3 sequence reads: CSAGTEVYGYTF. The CDR3 DNA reads TGCAGCGCCGGGACAGAAGTCTATGGCTACACCTTC.

The rearrangement links TRBV6-4 to TRBJ1-2; 8 nucleotides match TRBD1. Germline V gene data show CDR1 as MRHNA and CDR2 as SNTAGT. V dropped 5 bases and J dropped 6; count of bases not matched to a gene: 8. This CDR3 contains 14 residues. Here the CDR3 reads CASSPTTGGNGYTF. The CDR3, as DNA: TGTGCCAGCAGTCCCACCACAGGGGGGAATGGCTACACCTTC.

The rearrangement joins TRBV2 to TRBJ1-1, with a tentative D call TRBD1 (5 bases). The CDR3 extends over 14 amino acids. The V end lost 7 bases, the J end lost 0 bases, and 12 bases lay between the germline ends. Per germline, CDR1 SNHLY and CDR2 FYNNEI. The CDR3 DNA sequence: TGTGCCAGCACCCAACAGGAAATGAACACTGAAGCTTTCTTT. Its protein product is CASTQQEMNTEAFF.

The chain employs TRBV4-2 and TRBJ2-7, with 7 nucleotides matching TRBD1. The V and J ends lost 0 bases and 3 bases, in that order; junction bases with no gene match: 5. The CDR3 sequence is 15 residues long. Germline V gives CDR1 LGHNA, CDR2 YNFKEQ. The DNA for the CDR3 is TGTGCCAGCAGCCAAGATCTAGGACAGGACTACGAGCAGTACTTC. Translation: CASSQDLGQDYEQYF.

This chain uses TRBV11-3 with TRBJ2-3, with D maybe TRBD2 (6 bases). Germline assignment: CDR1 SGHNT and CDR2 YENEEA. V was cut by 5 bases and J by 5 bases, with 14 bases left in between. The CDR3 contains 14 residues. The CDR3 reads CASSSRDGGDTQYF. The CDR3 DNA reads as TGTGCCAGCAGCAGTAGGGACGGGGGAGATACGCAGTATTTT.

V usage is TRBV5-4 and J usage is TRBJ2-6, with 9 bases that match TRBD1. Germline V gene sequence: CDR1 SGHNT, CDR2 YYREEE (reference sequence). Losses at the gene ends were 5 bases for V and 4 bases for J; bases not matched to a gene: 16. The CDR3 is 19 amino acids. The CDR3 sequence is CASRPNPGQGWSGANVLTF. CDR3 nucleotide sequence: TGTGCCAGCAGACCGAACCCGGGACAGGGTTGGTCAGGGGCCAACGTCCTGACTTTC. Complete variable domain (other parts from reference TRBV5-4 and TRBJ2-6): ETGVTQSPTHLIKTRGQQVTLRCSSQSGHNTVSWYQQALGQGPQFIFQYYREEENGRGNFPPRFSGLQFPNYSSELNVNALELDDSALYLCASRPNPGQGWSGANVLTFGAGSRLTVL.

The chain is built from TRBV20-1 and TRBJ1-2; no clear D gene. Trimming took off 6 bases at V and 8 bases at J, with 13 bases between the two ends. This CDR3 is 11 amino acids long. Germline CDR1 DFQATT, CDR2 SNEGSKA (reference sequence). CDR3 in DNA: TGCAGTGCCTGGTTGGAGGTGGGCTACACCTTC. Its protein is CSAWLEVGYTF.

In regard to this clone: This sample includes further DNA sequences coding for the same CDR3. CDR3 nucleotide sequence: TGTGCCAGCAGTTTACGACTAGCGGGAGGCCTAGATACGCAGTATTTT. Translation: CASSLRLAGGLDTQYF. The chain has TRBV6-5 and TRBJ2-3, with 13 bases fitting TRBD2. Germline values: CDR1 MNHEY, CDR2 SVGAGI. Trimming cost V 4 bases and J 5 bases; bases outside gene matches: 6. The CDR3 loop spans 16 amino acids.

This chain joins TRBV6-8 and TRBJ2-1; maybe TRBD1 (5 bases). The V end lost 5 bases, the J end lost 7 bases, and 12 bases lay between the germline ends. The CDR3 loop spans 13 amino acids. Germline V gives CDR1 MNHGY, CDR2 SAAAGT. The CDR3 region has the DNA TGTGCCAGCAGTCCCTCAGGGCGGAATGAGCAGTTCTTC. This codes for CASSPSGRNEQFF.

The J gene is TRBJ1-1, the V gene TRBV11-2; no clear D gene. Germline CDR1 reads SGHAT; CDR2 reads FQNNGV. The CDR3 contains 12 residues. V was trimmed by 4 bases and J by 4 bases, leaving 7 bases between them. The DNA for the CDR3 is TGTGCCAGCAGCTCGACAACCACTGAAGCTTTCTTT. It encodes CASSSTTTEAFF.

In this sample, this clone turned up once. The chain couples TRBV7-2 to TRBJ1-5, with a possible D match to TRBD1 (5 bases). CDR3 length: 14 amino acids. Germline V CDR1 and CDR2: SGHTA, FQGNSA. V dropped 5 bases and J dropped 6 bases, with 14 bases sitting between them. CDR3 DNA: TGTGCCAGCAGCCCTGGGGCAGGGATTCAGCCCCAGCATTTT. Residues: CASSPGAGIQPQHF.